One and the same sample provided the 17 T cell receptor beta chains below, sequenced in a study of OX40 agonist ivuxolimab in advanced cancers. Generated by immunoSEQ multiplex PCR, the TCRdb table keeps only in-frame clones and is missing some. Of 90,000 to 95,000 clones in the sample, more than 70% were seen once. Sample: CD4+ or CD8+ T cells sorted from blood, taken in a trial of the OX40 agonist ivuxolimab. The receptors were sampled from an adult with an advanced solid tumor such as melanoma, head and neck, liver or kidney cancer.

The J gene is TRBJ1-1, the V gene TRBV15; TRBD1 might be the D (5 bases). The ends were cut back, 3 bases at V and 5 bases at J, with 13 bases in the middle. The length of the CDR3 is 14 residues. The germline V gene has CDR1 LNHNV and CDR2 YYDKDF (reference sequence). DNA for the CDR3: TGTGCCACCAGCAGGGAAATGGGGGTGACTGAAGCTTTCTTT. As protein: CATSREMGVTEAFF.

This chain connects TRBV5-4 to TRBJ2-3, with 12 positions matching TRBD2. Germline lookup yields CDR1 SGHNT and CDR2 YYREEE (reference sequence). J gave up 3 bases and V 4 bases, and 6 bases lay outside the gene matches. The CDR3 sequence is 16 residues long. CDR3 loop: CASSRTSGTLTDTQYF. The CDR3 DNA sequence: TGTGCCAGCAGCCGGACTAGCGGGACACTAACAGATACGCAGTATTTT.

This clone was found a few times. This chain uses TRBV15 with TRBJ2-5; the match to TRBD2 covers 7 bases. Germline loops: CDR1 LNHNV, CDR2 YYDKDF (reference sequence). Germline trimming cut 1 base from V and 6 bases from J; bases unmatched to any gene: 17. The CDR3 loop spans 18 amino acids. This CDR3 is CATSRGLGSGGNAQTQYF. CDR3 bases: TGTGCCACCAGCAGAGGTCTGGGATCGGGAGGAAATGCGCAGACCCAGTACTTC.

This sequence joins TRBV5-1 and TRBJ1-3, with 8 bases fitting TRBD1. J was trimmed by 5 bases and V by 4 bases; bases with no gene match: 8. Per the germline V gene, CDR1 is SGHRS and CDR2 is YFSETQ. This CDR3 contains 15 residues. The CDR3 DNA is TGCGCCAGCAGCACCGGACAGGGATCGCGAAACACCATATATTTT. It yields the protein CASSTGQGSRNTIYF.

The rearrangement uses TRBV4-2 and TRBJ2-1, with 9 bases matching TRBD2. Looked up from germline, CDR1 is LGHNA and CDR2 is YNFKEQ. The CDR3 covers 15 residues. Trimming at V came to 4 bases and at J to 9 bases, leaving 10 bases not matched to a gene. The CDR3 loop is CASSRTGLASSEQFF. The DNA for the CDR3 is TGTGCCAGCAGCCGAACGGGACTAGCCTCCTCTGAGCAGTTCTTC.

The chain employs TRBV6-1 and TRBJ1-5; D call uncertain. Germline assignment: CDR1 MNHNS and CDR2 SASEGT. V lost 7 bases and J 0 bases, leaving 10 bases between the germline ends. The CDR3 has 14 amino acids. In nucleotides, the CDR3 is TGTGCCAGCACCGACGTAGATAGCAATCAGCCCCAGCATTTT. It is translated as CASTDVDSNQPQHF.

V is TRBV19 and J is TRBJ1-5, with 8 nucleotides matching TRBD1. With V trimmed by 4 bases and J by 5 bases, 4 bases remained unmatched. Germline lookup yields CDR1 LNHDA and CDR2 SQIVND (reference sequence). There are 14 residues in the CDR3. This chain's CDR3 is CASSKTGVDQPQHF. In nucleotides, the CDR3 is TGTGCCAGTAGTAAGACAGGGGTGGATCAGCCCCAGCATTTT.

The CDR3 here is CAWSDSGTYTDTQYF. CDR3 bases: TGTGCCTGGAGTGATAGCGGAACTTACACAGATACGCAGTATTTT. V and J are TRBV30 and TRBJ2-3; tentatively, D is TRBD2 (6 bases). This CDR3 has 15 amino acids. V lost 1 base to trimming and J lost 2 bases, with 13 bases between them. Germline CDR1 GTSNPN, CDR2 SVGIG (reference sequence).

The chain combines TRBV5-1 with TRBJ1-1; D unresolved. The ends were cut back, 4 bases at V and 3 bases at J, with 7 bases in the middle. The CDR3 is made up of 12 amino acids. From germline, CDR1 is SGHRS and CDR2 YFSETQ. DNA of the CDR3: TGCGCCAGCAGCGGGATGTACACTGAAGCTTTCTTT. Amino acid sequence: CASSGMYTEAFF.

The CDR3 region is CASSTSPPDTQYF. In DNA form, the CDR3 reads TGTGCCAGCAGCACCTCCCCCCCCGATACGCAGTATTTT. This rearrangement joins TRBV9 to TRBJ2-3, with no clear D. The germline V gene encodes CDR1 SGDLS and CDR2 YYNGEE. V was cut by 4 bases and J by 6 bases, with 12 bases left in between. This CDR3 comprises 13 residues.

The chain is built from TRBV11-3 and TRBJ2-5, with 9 bases fitting TRBD2. This CDR3 has 15 residues. V lost 5 bases and J lost 4; bases outside the gene matches: 8. Germline loops: CDR1 SGHNT, CDR2 YENEEA. This chain's CDR3 is CASSPAGGFRETQYF. The DNA for the CDR3 is TGTGCCAGCAGCCCAGCGGGAGGATTCCGAGAGACCCAGTACTTC. Drawing the rest from reference TRBV11-3 and TRBJ2-5, the complete variable domain is EAGVVQSPRYKIIEKKQPVAFWCNPISGHNTLYWYLQNLGQGPELLIRYENEEAVDDSQLPKDRFSAERLKGVDSTLKIQPAELGDSAVYLCASSPAGGFRETQYFGPGTRLLVL.

The chain employs TRBV19 and TRBJ1-1; a weak D match, TRBD1 (5 bases). Germline assignment: CDR1 LNHDA and CDR2 SQIVND (reference sequence). The ends were cut back, 1 base at V and 8 bases at J, with 8 bases in the middle. CDR3 length: 12 amino acids. CDR3 in DNA: TGTGCCAGTAGTATAGCTGCAGGGGAAGCTTTCTTT. Its protein is CASSIAAGEAFF.

This clone was recorded only once. V is TRBV6-5 and J is TRBJ1-3, with D maybe TRBD1 (5 bases). The V end lost 6 bases, the J end lost 2 bases, and 8 bases lay between the germline ends. Germline assignment: CDR1 MNHEY and CDR2 SVGAGI. CDR3 size: 13 residues. CDR3: CASSRGAGNTIYF. The CDR3, as DNA: TGTGCCAGCAGCCGGGGGGCTGGAAACACCATATATTTT.

The rearrangement joins TRBV9 to TRBJ1-3; D gene uncertain. From germline, CDR1 is SGDLS and CDR2 YYNGEE. This CDR3 comprises 14 residues. Trimming cost V 4 bases and J 4 bases, with 12 bases left between them. The CDR3: CASSPAGVGNTIYF. The CDR3 DNA reads TGTGCCAGCAGCCCAGCCGGGGTAGGAAACACCATATATTTT.

The V gene is TRBV6-5, the J gene TRBJ1-5; 8 bases line up with TRBD1. This CDR3 contains 14 residues. CDR1 and CDR2 from the germline V gene are MNHEY and SVGAGI. The J segment lost 7 bases and the V segment lost 2 bases, leaving 4 bases of the junction unmatched. The DNA of the CDR3 is TGTGCCAGCAGTTACCCGGACAGGGTCCAGCCCCAGCATTTT. Protein: CASSYPDRVQPQHF.

The V and J genes are TRBV6-6 and TRBJ1-4; 8 bases line up with TRBD1. Germline V gene lookup returns CDR1 MNHNY and CDR2 SVGAGI (reference sequence). This CDR3 has 14 amino acids. Trimming at V came to 4 bases and at J to 7 bases, leaving 5 bases not matched to a gene. The CDR3 DNA is TGTGCCAGCAGTTTTGCAGGGGGCAGTGAAAAACTGTTTTTT. It translates to CASSFAGGSEKLFF.

This clone appeared once. V is TRBV30 and J is TRBJ1-6; 7 nucleotides line up with TRBD1. The germline gives CDR1 GTSNPN, CDR2 SVGIG (reference sequence). The trim removed 3 bases at V and 8 bases at J, leaving 7 bases unmatched. The CDR3 spans 14 residues. The CDR3 loop reads CAWSPGQRHSPLHF. The DNA of the CDR3 is TGTGCCTGGAGCCCGGGACAGAGACATTCACCCCTCCACTTT.